This T cell receptor beta chain is drawn from a study of response to subunit inactivated influenza vaccine. TCRdb recomputed calls from the RT-PCR reads with MiXCR, one row per CDR3 protein. The sample holds 290,000 or so distinct CDR3 sequences, roughly 22% seen once. This CDR3 has 15 amino acids. The J segment lost 5 bases and the V segment lost 1 base, leaving 7 bases of the junction unmatched. Germline V lookup: CDR1 SGHTA, CDR2 FQGNSA. The origin of this receptor is a man in his fifties or sixties who received an inactivated influenza vaccine. The sample consisted of PBMCs from blood, taken about 19 months after vaccination. The chain employs TRBV7-2 and TRBJ2-5, with 7 bases identical to TRBD2. CDR3 sequence (DNA): TGTGCCAGCAGCTTAGTGGGGGGGGTCGATGAGACCCAGTACTTC. Its translation is CASSLVGGVDETQYF.